This T cell receptor beta chain is drawn from a study of control samples from healthy donors and cancer patients. TCRdb's copy holds only in-frame clones and misses some; the assay was immunoSEQ multiplex PCR. The repertoire includes tens of thousands of clones, about nine tenths of them detected once, and about 1.6% sits in the top ten. The germline CDR1 and CDR2 sequences are LNHDA and SQIVND (reference sequence). CDR3 length equals 15 residues. Trimming took 7 bases from V and 6 from J; bases not matched to a gene: 11. This clone was picked up one time. The sequenced sample was PBMCs. The TCR was taken from a man aged 40-49 years with colorectal cancer. The rearrangement joins TRBV19 to TRBJ1-5; 8 nucleotides agree with TRBD1. CDR3 sequence (DNA): TGTGCCAGTACCCCCGGACAGGGAGGGATTCAGCCCCAGCATTTT. Protein: CASTPGQGGIQPQHF.